The 9 T cell receptor beta chains listed next were all sequenced from one sample in a study of shared clonotypes between healthy human individuals. The table came from immunoSEQ multiplex PCR; TCRdb's copy has only in-frame clones and leaves some out. The sample carries about 1.1 million clones, 70% to 80% recorded once. Input material: memory CD4+ T cells from PBMCs. Subset specified: CD45RA-negative fraction. The receptors stem from a man aged 18 to 29 in good health. Some clones in this sample may be carry-over from other donors' samples.

The V gene is TRBV10-3, the J gene TRBJ2-3; D is undetermined. The CDR3 runs 11 residues. The V end lost 10 bases, the J end lost 4 bases, and 9 bases lay between the germline ends. The germline CDR1 and CDR2 sequences are ENHRY and SYGVKD. The CDR3 spells CATSSPDTQYF. CDR3 coding DNA: TGTGCCACATCATCCCCAGATACGCAGTATTTT.

Here the CDR3 DNA reads TGCGCCAGCAGCCAAGAGAGAGGAAAACTAGCCCTTGGCACAGATACGCAGTATTTT. As protein: CASSQERGKLALGTDTQYF. The V call is TRBV4-1, the J call TRBJ2-3; TRBD2 is a possible D gene (6 bases). This CDR3 is built from 19 residues. CDR1 MGHRA and CDR2 YSYEKL come from the germline V gene. The V gene lost 0 bases and the J gene lost 1 base, with 20 bases spanning the gap.

V gene TRBV5-4 combines with J gene TRBJ2-5; D assignment may be TRBD1 or TRBD2 (5 bases each). CDR3 size: 15 residues. Trimming removed 0 bases from V and 2 bases from J, with 11 bases in between. Germline V CDR1 and CDR2: SGHNT, YYREEE (reference sequence). CDR3 residues: CASSLGGSAQETQYF. CDR3 nucleotide sequence: TGTGCCAGCAGCTTGGGGGGGAGCGCGCAAGAGACCCAGTACTTC.

This clone was seen a single time. The V and J genes are TRBV2 and TRBJ2-7; D unresolved. Germline V CDR1 and CDR2: SNHLY, FYNNEI. The CDR3 is 11 amino acids. Trimming removed 4 bases from V and 4 bases from J, with 5 bases in between. The CDR3 DNA is TGTGCCAGCAGTGGTTTATACGAGCAGTACTTC. Translation: CASSGLYEQYF.

The chain has TRBV28 and TRBJ2-6; D not resolved. The germline gives CDR1 MDHEN, CDR2 SYDVKM. The CDR3 spans 13 residues. Deletions cut 8 bases from V and 1 base from J, with 6 bases between. CDR3 nucleotides: TGTGCCAGCCGGTTTTCTGGGGCCAACGTCCTGACTTTC. It specifies CASRFSGANVLTF. Filled out from reference TRBV28 and TRBJ2-6, the complete variable domain reads DVKVTQSSRYLVKRTGEKVFLECVQDMDHENMFWYRQDPGLGLRLIYFSYDVKMKEKGDIPEGYSVSREKKERFSLILESASTNQTSMYLCASRFSGANVLTFGAGSRLTVL.

V and J are TRBV2 and TRBJ1-5; D is unresolved. The CDR3 runs to 15 residues. V dropped 5 bases and J dropped 0 bases, with 11 bases sitting between them. Germline V gene sequence: CDR1 SNHLY, CDR2 FYNNEI. CDR3 DNA: TGTGCCAGCAGTCCGACACCGTATAGCAATCAGCCCCAGCATTTT. This translates into CASSPTPYSNQPQHF. The full variable domain, completed using reference TRBV2 and TRBJ1-5, is EPEVTQTPSHQVTQMGQEVILRCVPISNHLYFYWYRQILGQKVEFLVSFYNNEISEKSEIFDDQFSVERPDGSNFTLKIRSTKLEDSAMYFCASSPTPYSNQPQHFGDGTRLSIL.

The chain couples TRBV29-1 to TRBJ2-1; 9 positions agree with TRBD1. V lost 6 bases and J lost 5; bases outside the gene matches: 8. CDR1 is SQVTM, CDR2 ANQGSEA, per germline. CDR3 length: 14 residues. CDR3 loop: CSVKQGAPHNEQFF. The CDR3 DNA reads as TGCAGCGTCAAACAGGGGGCCCCCCACAATGAGCAGTTCTTC.

This chain joins TRBV6-6 and TRBJ1-5, with D tentatively TRBD1 (6 bases). V lost 0 bases to trimming and J lost 2 bases, with 8 bases between them. The CDR3 covers 15 residues. CDR1 MNHNY and CDR2 SVGAGI come from the germline V gene (reference sequence). CDR3 coding DNA: TGTGCCAGCAGTTACTCGCGACAGGGCAATCAGCCCCAGCATTTT. This gives the protein CASSYSRQGNQPQHF.

The chain has TRBV9 and TRBJ2-7; TRBD2 is a possible D gene (5 bases). The germline gives CDR1 SGDLS, CDR2 YYNGEE. V was clipped by 4 bases and J by 0 bases, with 11 bases between them. This CDR3 has 14 residues. CDR3 sequence reads: CASSRGSPSYEQYF. The CDR3 DNA follows: TGTGCCAGCAGCCGGGGATCTCCCTCCTACGAGCAGTACTTC. Complete variable domain (other parts from reference TRBV9 and TRBJ2-7): DSGVTQTPKHLITATGQRVTLRCSPRSGDLSVYWYQQSLDQGLQFLIQYYNGEERAKGNILERFSAQQFPDLHSELNLSSLELGDSALYFCASSRGSPSYEQYFGPGTRLTVT.